Presented here are 7 T cell receptor beta chains from one specimen sequenced in a study of CD8 T cells in Susac syndrome. Reverse transcription used about 0.45 to 1 ug RNA and random hexamers. TCRdb passed the immunoSEQ multiplex PCR reads through MiXCR, listing each CDR3 protein once. The data hold around 45,000 distinct CDR3 sequences, with 80% to 95% observed a single time. The sample taken for sequencing was CD8+ T cells from PBMCs. These receptors were taken from a human donor in good health.

V is TRBV4-1 and J is TRBJ1-1, with D tentatively TRBD1 (5 bases). The CDR3 extends over 16 amino acids. V gave up 1 base and J gave up 0 bases, with 12 bases separating them. CDR1 and CDR2 from the germline V gene are MGHRA and YSYEKL. The CDR3 here is CASSQGPWDLNTEAFF. CDR3 DNA: TGCGCCAGCAGCCAAGGCCCGTGGGACCTGAACACTGAAGCTTTCTTT.

The chain employs TRBV27 and TRBJ2-7; D is unresolved. Trimming took 4 bases from V and 3 from J, leaving 7 bases between them. CDR3 length: 12 residues. Germline values: CDR1 MNHEY, CDR2 SMNVEV (reference sequence). CDR3 in amino acids: CASSSVNYEQYF. CDR3 DNA sequence: TGTGCCAGCAGTTCGGTCAACTACGAGCAGTACTTC.

J is TRBJ2-3 and V is TRBV5-1, with a weak D call TRBD1 (7 bases). The CDR3 is made up of 22 amino acids. CDR1 and CDR2 from the germline V gene are SGHRS and YFSETQ. V lost 1 base to trimming and J lost 2 bases, with 32 bases between them. In nucleotides, the CDR3 is TGCGCCAGCAGCTTGTACTACAGGGGAAGTCCAAAACGGAGGGAGGTCACAGATACGCAGTATTTT. This sequence encodes CASSLYYRGSPKRREVTDTQYF.

V usage is TRBV25-1 and J usage is TRBJ2-1; no firm D call. The CDR3 loop spans 12 amino acids. V dropped 3 bases and J dropped 3 bases, with 3 bases sitting between them. Germline V gives CDR1 MGHDK, CDR2 SYGVNS. Here the CDR3 DNA reads TGTGCCAGCAGTGACGGCTACAATGAGCAGTTCTTC. This gives the protein CASSDGYNEQFF.

V gene TRBV7-2 combines with J gene TRBJ1-5; 9 bases are a match to TRBD1. The CDR3 runs 16 residues. The V gene's germline CDR1 is SGHTA and CDR2 FQGNSA. V shed 5 bases and J 7 bases; nucleotides not matched to a gene: 12. This chain's CDR3 is CASSLTGTGGRQPQHF. CDR3 DNA: TGTGCCAGCAGCCTAACCGGTACAGGGGGCCGACAGCCCCAGCATTTT.

The V and J genes are TRBV19 and TRBJ2-7, with D tentatively TRBD1 (6 bases). CDR1 and CDR2 (germline): LNHDA, SQIVND (reference sequence). Trimming took 10 bases from V and 6 from J, leaving 22 bases between them. This CDR3 is 14 amino acids long. In nucleotides, the CDR3 is TGTGCCACCTCGACAGGCCCCGCCGGGGTCGAGCAGTACTTC. Translating gives CATSTGPAGVEQYF. The full variable domain, rest sourced from reference TRBV19 and TRBJ2-7, is DGGITQSPKYLFRKEGQNVTLSCEQNLNHDAMYWYRQDPGQGLRLIYYSQIVNDFQKGDIAEGYSVSREKKESFPLTVTSAQKNPTAFYLCATSTGPAGVEQYFGPGTRLTVT.

V usage is TRBV19 and J usage is TRBJ2-7; D uncertain. The germline V gene encodes CDR1 LNHDA and CDR2 SQIVND (reference sequence). CDR3 length: 15 residues. V dropped 2 bases and J dropped 0 bases, with 11 bases sitting between them. This CDR3 reads CASSIYAGVSYEQYF. CDR3 coding DNA: TGTGCCAGTAGTATATACGCAGGAGTCTCCTACGAGCAGTACTTC.